The sequence of this T cell receptor beta chain was determined in a study of T cell responses to AZD1222 COVID-19 vaccine. Comment on this clone: Its antigen is unidentified.

Whole-study findings and limits: Spike-specific TCR breadth and depth grew following two AZD1222 doses. All repertoire sampling was performed exclusively after the peak T cell response.

Here immunoSEQ multiplex PCR was the method, and the copy in TCRdb shows in-frame clones only, minus some. The data contain just over 150,000 clones, around 86% of them singletons. V dropped 4 bases and J dropped 10; count of bases not matched to a gene: 7. From germline, CDR1 is LGHNA and CDR2 YNFKEQ. The CDR3 totals 15 residues. This sequence was found in an adult who received the AZD1222 COVID-19 vaccine. The sequences come from peripheral blood, collected 28 days after the second AZD1222 dose. The chain has TRBV4-2 and TRBJ2-1; 13 bases agree with TRBD2. The CDR3 region has the DNA TGTGCCAGCAGCCTTCCCGGGACTAGCGGGACCGAGCAGTTCTTC. Its protein product is CASSLPGTSGTEQFF.